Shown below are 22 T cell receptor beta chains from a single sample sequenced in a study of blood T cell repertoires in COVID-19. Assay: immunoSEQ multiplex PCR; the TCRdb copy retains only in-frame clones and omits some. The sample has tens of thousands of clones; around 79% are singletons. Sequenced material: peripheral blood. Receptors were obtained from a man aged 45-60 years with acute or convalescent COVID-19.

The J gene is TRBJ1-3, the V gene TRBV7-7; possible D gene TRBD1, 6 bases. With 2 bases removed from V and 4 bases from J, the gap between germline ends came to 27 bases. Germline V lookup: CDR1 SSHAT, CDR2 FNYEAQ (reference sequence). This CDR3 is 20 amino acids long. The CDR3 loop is CASSLILAGGRGAQGNTIYF. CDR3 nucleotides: TGTGCCAGCAGCTTAATTTTGGCGGGTGGGCGGGGGGCGCAGGGAAACACCATATATTTT.

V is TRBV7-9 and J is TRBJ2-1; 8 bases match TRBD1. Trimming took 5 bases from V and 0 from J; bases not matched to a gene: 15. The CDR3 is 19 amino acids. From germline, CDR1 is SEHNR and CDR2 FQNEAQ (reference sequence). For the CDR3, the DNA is TGTGCCAGCAGCCAATGGACAGGGCTTACTCATAGCTCCTACAATGAGCAGTTCTTC. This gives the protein CASSQWTGLTHSSYNEQFF.

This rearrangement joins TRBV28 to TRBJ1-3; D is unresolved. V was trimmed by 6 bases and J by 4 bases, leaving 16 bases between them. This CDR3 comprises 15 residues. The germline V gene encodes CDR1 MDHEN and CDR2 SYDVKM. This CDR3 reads CASSHTRMGGNTIYF. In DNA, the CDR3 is TGTGCCAGCAGCCACACCCGGATGGGCGGAAACACCATATATTTT.

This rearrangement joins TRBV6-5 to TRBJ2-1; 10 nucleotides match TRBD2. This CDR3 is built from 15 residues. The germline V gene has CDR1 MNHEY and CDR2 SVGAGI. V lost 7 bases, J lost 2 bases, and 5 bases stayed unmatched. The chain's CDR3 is CASTPSGGPYNEQFF. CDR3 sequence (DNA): TGTGCCAGCACCCCTAGCGGGGGCCCCTACAATGAGCAGTTCTTC.

In DNA form, the CDR3 reads TGTGCCAGCAGTCCCATTCCGGGACTAGGCACAGATACGCAGTATTTT. Its translation: CASSPIPGLGTDTQYF. The chain employs TRBV6-2 or TRBV6-3 and TRBJ2-3; 8 nucleotides agree with TRBD2. The CDR3 extends over 16 amino acids. The germline V gene encodes CDR1 MNHEY and CDR2 SVGEGT. J gave up 1 base and V 5 bases, and 8 bases lay outside the gene matches.

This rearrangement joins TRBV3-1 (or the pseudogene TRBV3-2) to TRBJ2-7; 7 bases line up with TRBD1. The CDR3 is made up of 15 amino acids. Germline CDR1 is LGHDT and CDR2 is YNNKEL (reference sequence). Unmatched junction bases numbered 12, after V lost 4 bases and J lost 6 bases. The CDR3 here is CASSPKTGRSSEQYF. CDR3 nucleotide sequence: TGTGCCAGCAGCCCTAAGACAGGGAGAAGTTCCGAGCAGTACTTC.

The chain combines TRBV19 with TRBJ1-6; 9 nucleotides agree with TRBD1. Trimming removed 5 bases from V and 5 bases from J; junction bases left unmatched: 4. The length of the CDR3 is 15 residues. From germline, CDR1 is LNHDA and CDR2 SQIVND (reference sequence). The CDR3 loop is CASSQGQGNNSPLHF. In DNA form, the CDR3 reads TGTGCCAGTAGTCAGGGACAGGGTAATAATTCACCCCTCCACTTT.

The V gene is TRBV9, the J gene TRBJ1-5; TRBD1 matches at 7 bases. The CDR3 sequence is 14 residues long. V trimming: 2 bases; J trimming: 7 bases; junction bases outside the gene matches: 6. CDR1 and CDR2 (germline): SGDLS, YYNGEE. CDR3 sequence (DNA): TGTGCCAGCAGCGTTGGGACAGTCGGGCAGCCCCAGCATTTT. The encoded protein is CASSVGTVGQPQHF.

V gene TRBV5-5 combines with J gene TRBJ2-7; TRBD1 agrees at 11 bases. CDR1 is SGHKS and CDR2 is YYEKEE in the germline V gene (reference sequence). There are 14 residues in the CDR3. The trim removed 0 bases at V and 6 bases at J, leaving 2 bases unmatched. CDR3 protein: CASSLAGTGGEQYF. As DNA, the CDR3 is TGTGCCAGCAGCTTGGCCGGGACAGGGGGCGAGCAGTACTTC.

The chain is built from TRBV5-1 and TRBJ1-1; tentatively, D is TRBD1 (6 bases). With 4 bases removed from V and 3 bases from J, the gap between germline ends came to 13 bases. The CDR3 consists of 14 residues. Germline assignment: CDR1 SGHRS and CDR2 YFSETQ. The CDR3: CASSRKGGDTEAFF. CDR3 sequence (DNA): TGCGCCAGCAGCAGGAAAGGGGGGGACACTGAAGCTTTCTTT.

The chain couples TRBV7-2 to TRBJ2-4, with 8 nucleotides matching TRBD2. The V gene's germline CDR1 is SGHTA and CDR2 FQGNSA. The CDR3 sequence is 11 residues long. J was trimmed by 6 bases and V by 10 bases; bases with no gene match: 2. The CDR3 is CAIAGGNIQYF. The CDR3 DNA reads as TGTGCCATTGCGGGAGGAAACATTCAGTACTTC.

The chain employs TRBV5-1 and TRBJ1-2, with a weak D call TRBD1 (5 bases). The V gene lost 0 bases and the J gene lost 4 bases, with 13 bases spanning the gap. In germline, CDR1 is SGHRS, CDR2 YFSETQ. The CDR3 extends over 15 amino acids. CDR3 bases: TGCGCCAGCAGCTTGGAAACAGGAGGGAGCTATGGCTACACCTTC. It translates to CASSLETGGSYGYTF.

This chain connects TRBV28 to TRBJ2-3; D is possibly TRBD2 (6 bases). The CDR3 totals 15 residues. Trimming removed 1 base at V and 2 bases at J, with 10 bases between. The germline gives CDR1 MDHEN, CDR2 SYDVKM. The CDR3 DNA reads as TGTGCCAGCAGTTTATTCAAGCGGGCCACAGATACGCAGTATTTT. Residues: CASSLFKRATDTQYF.

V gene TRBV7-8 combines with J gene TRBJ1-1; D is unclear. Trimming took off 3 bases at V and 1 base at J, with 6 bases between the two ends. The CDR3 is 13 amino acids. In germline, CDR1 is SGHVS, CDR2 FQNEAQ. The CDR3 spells CASSLAANTEAFF. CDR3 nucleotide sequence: TGTGCCAGCAGCTTGGCGGCGAACACTGAAGCTTTCTTT.

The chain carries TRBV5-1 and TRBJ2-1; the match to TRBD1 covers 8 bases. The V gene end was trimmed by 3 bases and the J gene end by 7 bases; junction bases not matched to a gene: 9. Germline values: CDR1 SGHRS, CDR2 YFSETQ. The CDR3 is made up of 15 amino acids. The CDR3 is CASSWADRDGNEQFF. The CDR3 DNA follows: TGCGCCAGCAGCTGGGCGGACAGGGACGGTAATGAGCAGTTCTTC.

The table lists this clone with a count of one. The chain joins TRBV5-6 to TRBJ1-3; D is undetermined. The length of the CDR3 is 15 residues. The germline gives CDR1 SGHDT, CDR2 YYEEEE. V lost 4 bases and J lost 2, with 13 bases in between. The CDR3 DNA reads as TGTGCCAGCAGCCCGGGAGGGAAGCCTGGAAACACCATATATTTT. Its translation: CASSPGGKPGNTIYF.

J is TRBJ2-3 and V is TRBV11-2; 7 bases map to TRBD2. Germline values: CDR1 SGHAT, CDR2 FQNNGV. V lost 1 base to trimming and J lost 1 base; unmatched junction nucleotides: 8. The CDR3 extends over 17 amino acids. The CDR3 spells CASSLGATAGGTDTQYF. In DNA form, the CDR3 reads TGTGCCAGCAGCTTAGGTGCAACGGCGGGGGGCACAGATACGCAGTATTTT.

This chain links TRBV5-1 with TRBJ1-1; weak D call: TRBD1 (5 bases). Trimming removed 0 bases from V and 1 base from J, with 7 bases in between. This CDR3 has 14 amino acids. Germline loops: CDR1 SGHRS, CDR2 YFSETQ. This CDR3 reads CASSLAGQNTEAFF. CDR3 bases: TGCGCCAGCAGCTTGGCAGGGCAGAACACTGAAGCTTTCTTT.

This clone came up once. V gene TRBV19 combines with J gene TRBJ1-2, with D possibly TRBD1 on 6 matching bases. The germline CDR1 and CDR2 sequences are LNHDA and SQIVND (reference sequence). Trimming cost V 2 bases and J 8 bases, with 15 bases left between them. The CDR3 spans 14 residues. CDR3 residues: CASSITGTPHGYTF. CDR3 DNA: TGTGCCAGTAGTATAACCGGGACACCCCACGGCTACACCTTC.

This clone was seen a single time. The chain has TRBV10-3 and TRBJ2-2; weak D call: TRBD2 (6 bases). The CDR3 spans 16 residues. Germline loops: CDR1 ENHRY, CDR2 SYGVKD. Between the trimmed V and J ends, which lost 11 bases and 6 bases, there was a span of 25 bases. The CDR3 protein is CASNAGGDIGAGELFF. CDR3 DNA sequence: TGTGCCTCCAACGCCGGGGGAGACATAGGCGCCGGGGAGCTGTTTTTT.

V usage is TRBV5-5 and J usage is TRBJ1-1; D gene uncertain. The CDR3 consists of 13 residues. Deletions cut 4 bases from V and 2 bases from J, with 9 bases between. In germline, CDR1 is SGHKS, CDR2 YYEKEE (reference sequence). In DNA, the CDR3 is TGTGCCAGCAGCCCTAGCGACAACACTGAAGCTTTCTTT. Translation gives CASSPSDNTEAFF.

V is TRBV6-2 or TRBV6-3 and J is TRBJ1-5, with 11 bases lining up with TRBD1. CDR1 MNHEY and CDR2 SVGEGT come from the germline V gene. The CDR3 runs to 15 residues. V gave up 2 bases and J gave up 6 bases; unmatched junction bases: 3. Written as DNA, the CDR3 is TGTGCCAGCAGTTACGGGACAGGGGGGTTTCAGCCCCAGCATTTT. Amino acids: CASSYGTGGFQPQHF.